Presented here are 20 T cell receptor beta chains from one specimen sequenced in a study of blood T cell repertoires in COVID-19. Repertoires were generated with immunoSEQ multiplex PCR, while TCRdb's copy carries only in-frame clones and drops some. The table lists roughly 120,000 clones, 65% to 80% of them singletons. Specimen: peripheral blood. These receptors were collected from a man aged 50 or older with acute or convalescent COVID-19.

The chain joins TRBV9 to TRBJ2-7; no clear D gene. The CDR3 contains 13 residues. Germline V lookup: CDR1 SGDLS, CDR2 YYNGEE. Deletions cut 1 base from V and 6 bases from J, with 11 bases between. This CDR3 is CASSVSFATEQYF. The DNA of the CDR3 is TGTGCCAGCAGCGTAAGTTTCGCTACCGAGCAGTACTTC. Full variable domain (rest looked up from reference TRBV9 and TRBJ2-7): DSGVTQTPKHLITATGQRVTLRCSPRSGDLSVYWYQQSLDQGLQFLIQYYNGEERAKGNILERFSAQQFPDLHSELNLSSLELGDSALYFCASSVSFATEQYFGPGTRLTVT.

J is TRBJ2-2 and V is TRBV24-1; D remains unclear. CDR1 KGHDR and CDR2 SFDVKD come from the germline V gene. The CDR3 extends over 17 amino acids. Trimming left V 4 bases short and J 5 bases short, with 19 bases between. The CDR3 nucleotides read TGTGCCACCAGTGAGCGTGGTCCATCGGTAGAGACCGGGGAGCTGTTTTTT. Amino acid sequence: CATSERGPSVETGELFF.

V and J are TRBV3-1 (or the pseudogene TRBV3-2) and TRBJ2-5; D is undetermined. This CDR3 region has 15 residues. Trimming stripped 5 bases from V and 1 base from J, with 14 bases between. Germline assignment: CDR1 LGHDT and CDR2 YNNKEL (reference sequence). CDR3 sequence (DNA): TGTGCCAGCAGCTCCTCGTCGCAGGTCCAAGAGACCCAGTACTTC. Translated: CASSSSSQVQETQYF.

The table lists this clone with many counts. This chain uses TRBV21-1 with TRBJ2-3; the table gives TRBD2 as D, unverified against the DNA. TRBV21-1 is classified as a pseudogene. This CDR3 is built from 20 residues. CDR3 protein: CASSKAPLAGAVNSTDTQYF. The DNA of the CDR3 is TGTGCCAGCAGCAAAGCCCCGCTAGCGGGGGCCGTCAATAGCACAGATACGCAGTATTTT.

This sequence joins TRBV10-3 and TRBJ2-2; D might be TRBD2 (6 bases). The germline V gene has CDR1 ENHRY and CDR2 SYGVKD. The CDR3 loop spans 19 amino acids. The germline V and J ends were trimmed by 2 bases and 1 base, with 20 bases remaining between them. The CDR3, as DNA: TGTGCCATCAGTGAGCCCCGCCCGGATAGCGGAAAGAACACCGGGGAGCTGTTTTTT. The encoded protein is CAISEPRPDSGKNTGELFF.

This clone is a singleton in its sample. This chain joins TRBV28 and TRBJ2-7, with TRBD1 matching 9 bases. V trimming: 5 bases; J trimming: 5 bases; junction bases outside the gene matches: 16. This CDR3 is 17 amino acids long. Germline lookup yields CDR1 MDHEN and CDR2 SYDVKM. Here the CDR3 reads CASSENNSPGTGNEQYF. The CDR3, as DNA: TGTGCCAGCAGTGAAAATAATAGTCCCGGGACAGGGAACGAGCAGTACTTC.

The V gene is TRBV7-6, the J gene TRBJ2-7; 12 nucleotides line up with TRBD2. This CDR3 is built from 14 residues. Trimming took 6 bases from V and 6 from J; bases not matched to a gene: 6. CDR1 SGHVS and CDR2 FNYEAQ come from the germline V gene. In DNA form, the CDR3 reads TGTGCCAGCAGTTGGACTAGCGGGGCCGGCGAGCAGTACTTC. This sequence encodes CASSWTSGAGEQYF.

The chain combines TRBV4-2 with TRBJ2-7; TRBD2 agrees at 11 bases. Germline V gene sequence: CDR1 LGHNA, CDR2 YNFKEQ. V trimming: 2 bases; J trimming: 4 bases; junction bases outside the gene matches: 4. The CDR3 is 15 residues long. This CDR3 reads CASSQLAGGKYEQYF. The DNA of the CDR3 is TGTGCCAGCAGCCAACTAGCGGGGGGAAAATACGAGCAGTACTTC.

The CDR3 spells CASSGTSEPGELFF. As DNA, the CDR3 is TGTGCCAGCTCTGGGACTAGCGAACCCGGGGAGCTGTTTTTT. The chain couples TRBV18 to TRBJ2-2, with 10 bases matching TRBD2. CDR3 size: 14 residues. V was pared by 6 bases and J by 6 bases, with 4 bases of the junction left unmatched. Germline loops: CDR1 KGHSH, CDR2 LQKENI.

The V and J genes are TRBV7-6 and TRBJ1-4, with no clear D. V was pared by 1 base and J by 7 bases, with 4 bases between. The CDR3 spans 12 residues. Germline CDR1 and CDR2: SGHVS and FNYEAQ. The CDR3 sequence is CASSLVSEKLFF. Written as DNA, the CDR3 is TGTGCCAGCAGCTTAGTCAGTGAAAAACTGTTTTTT.

This sequence joins TRBV11-2 and TRBJ2-5; TRBD2 is a possible D gene (7 bases). Germline loops: CDR1 SGHAT, CDR2 FQNNGV. The V gene lost 5 bases and the J gene lost 4 bases, with 14 bases spanning the gap. The CDR3 runs to 14 residues. CDR3 loop: CASSPSRGLETQYF. CDR3 DNA sequence: TGTGCCAGCAGCCCATCGCGGGGGCTAGAGACCCAGTACTTC.

The chain uses TRBV4-1 and TRBJ2-3; D is possibly TRBD1 (5 bases). V was clipped by 1 base and J by 3 bases, with 11 bases between them. This CDR3 is built from 15 residues. From germline, CDR1 is MGHRA and CDR2 YSYEKL. CDR3 protein: CASSQAGQGTDTQYF. The DNA of the CDR3 is TGCGCCAGCAGCCAAGCGGGCCAGGGTACAGATACGCAGTATTTT.

In its sample, this clone was seen a few times. J is TRBJ2-2 and V is TRBV7-9; 9 positions match TRBD2. The CDR3 totals 17 residues. The J segment lost 6 bases and the V segment lost 5 bases, leaving 13 bases of the junction unmatched. The germline V gene has CDR1 SEHNR and CDR2 FQNEAQ (reference sequence). The CDR3: CASSRLGSGRLAGELFF. In nucleotides, the CDR3 is TGTGCCAGCAGCCGTTTGGGGAGCGGGAGGCTGGCCGGGGAGCTGTTTTTT.

The count of this clone is one. The V call is TRBV2, the J call TRBJ1-5; possibly TRBD1 for D (5 bases). The V and J ends lost 6 bases and 0 bases respectively, with 6 bases between them. This CDR3 is built from 13 residues. From germline, CDR1 is SNHLY and CDR2 FYNNEI. CDR3 sequence reads: CASRGRSNQPQHF. The CDR3 coding sequence is TGTGCCAGCAGGGGGCGTAGCAATCAGCCCCAGCATTTT.

The chain joins TRBV7-9 to TRBJ1-1; no reliable D call. V lost 2 bases and J 5 bases, leaving 12 bases between the germline ends. CDR1 and CDR2 (germline): SEHNR, FQNEAQ (reference sequence). The CDR3 has 14 residues. The CDR3 here is CASSLWAEVTEAFF. CDR3 DNA: TGTGCCAGCAGCTTATGGGCGGAGGTTACTGAAGCTTTCTTT.

The V gene is TRBV9, the J gene TRBJ2-3; 8 nucleotides line up with TRBD2. Germline values: CDR1 SGDLS, CDR2 YYNGEE. CDR3 size: 16 residues. With V trimmed by 0 bases and J by 3 bases, 6 bases remained unmatched. The CDR3 protein is CASSVGSGSNTDTQYF. The CDR3 nucleotides read TGTGCCAGCAGCGTAGGCAGCGGGAGTAATACAGATACGCAGTATTTT.

This clone turned up a few times. The rearrangement links TRBV30 to TRBJ2-7; TRBD1 agrees at 7 bases. Germline V gives CDR1 GTSNPN, CDR2 SVGIG (reference sequence). Germline trimming cut 5 bases from V and 3 bases from J; bases unmatched to any gene: 7. The CDR3 length is 13 residues. DNA of the CDR3: TGTGCCTGGGCGCCGGGACAGAACTACGAGCAGTACTTC. It translates to CAWAPGQNYEQYF.

The chain joins TRBV21-1 to TRBJ2-3; the D segment call TRBD2 is taken from the table without a DNA check. TRBV21-1 is noted as a pseudogene. The CDR3 has 14 residues. CDR3 loop: CASSAKSLLNTQYF. The DNA of the CDR3 is TGTGCCAGCAGCGCCAAATCTTTACTTAATACGCAGTATTTT.

Only a few counts were recorded for this clone. The chain joins TRBV19 to TRBJ2-2, with TRBD1 identical over 8 bases. The CDR3 loop spans 14 amino acids. The V gene's germline CDR1 is LNHDA and CDR2 SQIVND (reference sequence). Trimming took 7 bases from V and 5 from J; bases not matched to a gene: 6. The CDR3 region has the DNA TGTGCCAGTACGACAGGGGCCGCAACCGGGGAGCTGTTTTTT. Translation: CASTTGAATGELFF.

This chain connects TRBV4-1 to TRBJ2-7; D uncertain. Trimming took off 5 bases at V and 1 base at J, with 27 bases between the two ends. The germline gives CDR1 MGHRA, CDR2 YSYEKL. The CDR3 length is 19 residues. This CDR3 reads CASSLRRNRIAFTSYEQYF. The CDR3 nucleotides read TGCGCCAGCAGCTTACGAAGGAATAGGATAGCTTTCACTTCCTACGAGCAGTACTTC.